These 19 T cell receptor beta chains originate from one sample sequenced in a study of beta chain features in type 1 diabetes. Study results and limitations: Moderate yet significant TCRB CDR3 shortening was seen in Type 1 diabetes patients in all four CD4+ subsets.

For these receptors, no antigen is known. The authors reverse transcribed all of the isolated RNA, so sequencing captured expressed TCRB transcripts. Only in-frame clones appear in the TCRdb table, and some are missing; sequencing was by immunoSEQ multiplex PCR. The table shows about 660,000 clones, with over 12% occurring only once. Sequenced input: naive CD4+ T cells from blood. These receptor sequences come from a man between 18 and 29 years old with type 1 diabetes.

This chain uses TRBV7-6 with TRBJ2-1; 9 bases align to TRBD2. J gave up 7 bases and V 1 base, and 5 bases lay outside the gene matches. Per the germline V gene, CDR1 is SGHVS and CDR2 is FNYEAQ. CDR3 length equals 15 residues. In DNA form, the CDR3 reads TGTGCCAGCAGCTTAGTAGCGGGAGCGGGTAATGAGCAGTTCTTC. This codes for CASSLVAGAGNEQFF.

This clone was counted a few times. As the CDR3 is not closed by the conserved phenylalanine or tryptophan, this likely results from a read error. This sequence joins TRBV30 and TRBJ1-1; D is perhaps TRBD1 (6 bases). The CDR3 has 14 amino acids. The germline V gene has CDR1 GTSNPN and CDR2 SVGIG (reference sequence). Deletions cut 7 bases from V and 1 base from J, with 16 bases between. The CDR3 coding sequence is TGTGCCTCCACGCGGGCAGGGGAGAACACTGAAGCTTTCCTT. It encodes CASTRAGENTEAFL.

The chain joins TRBV4-2 to TRBJ2-2; D not resolved. CDR1 is LGHNA and CDR2 is YNFKEQ in the germline V gene. The V and J ends lost 0 bases and 2 bases respectively, with 7 bases between them. This CDR3 comprises 15 residues. The CDR3 loop is CASSQDAVNTGELFF. CDR3 sequence (DNA): TGTGCCAGCAGCCAAGACGCAGTAAACACCGGGGAGCTGTTTTTT.

This clone has just a few counts. J is TRBJ1-1 and V is TRBV6-1; D unresolved. Trimming removed 4 bases at V and 2 bases at J, with 5 bases between. The CDR3 is 12 residues long. Germline-derived CDR1 and CDR2 are MNHNS and SASEGT. The CDR3 loop is CASSGSNTEAFF. CDR3 coding DNA: TGTGCCAGCAGTGGGTCAAACACTGAAGCTTTCTTT.

V usage is TRBV6-5 and J usage is TRBJ2-7; D possibly matches TRBD1 or TRBD2 (5 bases each). Germline V gene sequence: CDR1 MNHEY, CDR2 SVGAGI. V was cut by 2 bases and J by 0 bases, with 11 bases left in between. The CDR3 has 15 residues. In nucleotides, the CDR3 is TGTGCCAGCAGTTACCGGGACCCCAGCTCCTACGAGCAGTACTTC. Its translation is CASSYRDPSSYEQYF.

V is TRBV27 and J is TRBJ1-5, with 7 bases aligning to TRBD1. The CDR3 is 18 amino acids. V shed 5 bases, J shed 0 bases, and the junction held 13 bases outside the gene matches. Germline V lookup: CDR1 MNHEY, CDR2 SMNVEV (reference sequence). Here the CDR3 DNA reads TGTGCCAGCAGTCCGAACGGTGGGGACAGACATAGCAATCAGCCCCAGCATTTT. It is translated as CASSPNGGDRHSNQPQHF.

In this sample, this clone turned up a few times. The chain employs TRBV11-2 and TRBJ1-6, with D maybe TRBD1 (5 bases). Germline V lookup: CDR1 SGHAT, CDR2 FQNNGV. The CDR3 has 18 amino acids. Trimming removed 2 bases at V and 0 bases at J, with 14 bases between. The CDR3 protein is CASSLIYGASSYNSPLHF. For the CDR3, the DNA is TGTGCCAGCAGCTTAATTTACGGGGCCAGCTCCTATAATTCACCCCTCCACTTT. Full variable domain (rest looked up from reference TRBV11-2 and TRBJ1-6): EAGVAQSPRYKIIEKRQSVAFWCNPISGHATLYWYQQILGQGPKLLIQFQNNGVVDDSQLPKDRFSAERLKGVDSTLKIQPAKLEDSAVYLCASSLIYGASSYNSPLHFGNGTRLTVT.

V is TRBV27 and J is TRBJ1-6, with 8 bases fitting TRBD1. The CDR3 covers 12 residues. In germline, CDR1 is MNHEY, CDR2 SMNVEV (reference sequence). The V and J ends lost 6 bases and 9 bases, in that order; junction bases with no gene match: 1. The CDR3 coding sequence is TGTGCCAGCAGGGACAGGGTTTCACCCCTCCACTTT. This sequence encodes CASRDRVSPLHF.

This clone showed up just a few times. The chain couples TRBV6-5 to TRBJ1-2; D is uncertain. The CDR3 covers 12 residues. V was cut by 6 bases and J by 6 bases, with 11 bases left in between. Looked up from germline, CDR1 is MNHEY and CDR2 is SVGAGI. The chain's CDR3 is CASRAGSDGYTF. The CDR3 DNA reads TGTGCCAGCAGGGCGGGGAGCGATGGCTACACCTTC.

The chain links TRBV11-2 to TRBJ2-1; D not certain. From germline, CDR1 is SGHAT and CDR2 FQNNGV. CDR3 length: 15 amino acids. V was shortened by 4 bases and J by 0 bases, with 10 bases between the two germline ends. CDR3 residues: CASSSLRHSYNEQFF. The DNA of the CDR3 is TGTGCCAGCAGCTCCTTACGGCACTCCTACAATGAGCAGTTCTTC.

The chain recombines TRBV30 with TRBJ1-1, with D tentatively TRBD1 (5 bases). V was cut by 8 bases and J by 2 bases, with 24 bases left in between. Germline V CDR1 and CDR2: GTSNPN, SVGIG (reference sequence). The CDR3 totals 16 residues. CDR3 in DNA: TGTGCCGGGGAAAGACGGGGCGGCGTCGGAAACACTGAAGCTTTCTTT. Its translation: CAGERRGGVGNTEAFF.

J is TRBJ1-2 and V is TRBV5-6, with D possibly matching TRBD1 (5 bases). Germline CDR1 SGHDT, CDR2 YYEEEE. The CDR3 is 12 amino acids. V was shortened by 2 bases and J by 8 bases, with 10 bases between the two germline ends. CDR3 bases: TGTGCCAGCAGCTTAAGAAGGGACGGCTACACCTTC. Translated, it gives CASSLRRDGYTF.

The chain couples TRBV27 to TRBJ2-7, with D possibly called TRBD1 or TRBD2 (5 bases each). The CDR3 extends over 15 amino acids. The germline CDR1 and CDR2 sequences are MNHEY and SMNVEV (reference sequence). Trimming stripped 8 bases from V and 3 bases from J, with 20 bases between. The DNA of the CDR3 is TGTGCCAGCCCCTCAAGGGACCGAGGATACTACGAGCAGTACTTC. It specifies CASPSRDRGYYEQYF.

V usage is TRBV7-2 and J usage is TRBJ1-1; D is undetermined. V lost 0 bases and J 1 base, leaving 6 bases between the germline ends. This CDR3 region has 14 residues. Germline values: CDR1 SGHTA, CDR2 FQGNSA. CDR3 region: CASSLALANTEAFF. Written as DNA, the CDR3 is TGTGCCAGCAGCTTAGCGCTTGCGAACACTGAAGCTTTCTTT.

Only a few counts were recorded for this clone. The chain links TRBV2 to TRBJ2-1; TRBD1 might be the D (5 bases). The CDR3 covers 14 residues. Germline V gives CDR1 SNHLY, CDR2 FYNNEI. The germline V and J ends were trimmed by 6 bases and 8 bases, with 17 bases remaining between them. The CDR3 sequence: CASRRGSPSDEQFF. The CDR3 DNA reads as TGTGCCAGCAGAAGGGGCTCCCCCTCCGATGAGCAGTTCTTC.

This chain links TRBV11-2 with TRBJ2-7; 7 positions agree with TRBD1. Germline V CDR1 and CDR2: SGHAT, FQNNGV. The CDR3 length is 16 residues. V dropped 4 bases and J dropped 4; count of bases not matched to a gene: 13. DNA for the CDR3: TGTGCCAGCAGCTGGGAATGGACAGGCGAGAAGTACGAGCAGTACTTC. This encodes CASSWEWTGEKYEQYF.

The chain employs TRBV6-5 and TRBJ1-2; D is uncertain. Germline V gene data show CDR1 as MNHEY and CDR2 as SVGAGI. CDR3 size: 15 residues. The germline V and J ends were trimmed by 0 bases and 7 bases, with 15 bases remaining between them. DNA of the CDR3: TGTGCCAGCAGTTACTCGAACGGCCTTTCCCGTGGCTACACCTTC. Residues: CASSYSNGLSRGYTF.

Here the CDR3 reads CASSQVGLGRETQYF. The CDR3 coding sequence is TGCGCCAGCAGCCAAGTAGGCCTAGGGAGAGAGACCCAGTACTTC. This sequence joins TRBV4-1 and TRBJ2-5, with a weak D call TRBD2 (5 bases). Germline-derived CDR1 and CDR2 are MGHRA and YSYEKL. With 1 base removed from V and 4 bases from J, the gap between germline ends came to 13 bases. The CDR3 contains 15 residues.

The sample holds a few counts of this clone. The chain joins TRBV30 to TRBJ1-1; weak D call: TRBD1 (6 bases). The CDR3 is 13 amino acids. Germline CDR1 reads GTSNPN; CDR2 reads SVGIG (reference sequence). V gave up 0 bases and J gave up 11 bases, with 16 bases separating them. CDR3 DNA: TGTGCCTGGAGTGTACTTGGGGGCCCTAAGGCTTTCTTT. Translation gives CAWSVLGGPKAFF.